The rows below give T cell receptor delta chains drawn from one sample of a study of γδ T cells in repeated Plasmodium falciparum infection. TCRdb redid the clone calls on the multiplex PCR reads with CATT. The table includes about 93,000 delta-chain clones, approximately 0.96% detected once. Sequencing was carried out using gamma-delta T cells from blood. The receptor source for this set is a pool of human donors (malaria-infected and uninfected, not separated). The CDR3 runs from the conserved cysteine through the conserved F or W. The D gene is left open where the match is weak. Expanded clones get a size class; other rows say once, few or many, or leave the size out.

v_call: TRDV2; clone_size: medium-sized; j_call: TRDJ1; d_call: NA; cdr3_aa: CACDARGHGSDKLIF; cdr3_nt: TGTGCCTGTGACGCGCGGGGGCATGGGTCCGATAAACTCATCTTT
v_call: TRDV1; clone_size: many; j_call: TRDJ1; d_call: TRDD3; cdr3_aa: CALGEEQITENHRYWGLKYTDKLIF; cdr3_nt: TGTGCTCTTGGGGAAGAACAAATCACCGAGAACCACCGTTACTGGGGGCTTAAGTACACCGATAAACTCATCTTT
v_call: TRDV1; clone_size: medium-sized; j_call: TRDJ1; d_call: NA; cdr3_aa: CALGVPSWVYKLIF; cdr3_nt: TGTGCTCTTGGGGTCCCTTCGTGGGTCTATAAACTCATCTTT
v_call: TRDV2; clone_size: medium-sized; j_call: TRDJ1; d_call: NA; cdr3_aa: CACAYLNPQTDKLIF; cdr3_nt: TGTGCCTGTGCCTACCTCAACCCCCAAACCGATAAACTCATCTTT
v_call: TRDV1; clone_size: many; j_call: TRDJ1; d_call: TRDD3; cdr3_aa: CALGERLMRYWGIGTDKLIF; cdr3_nt: TGTGCTCTTGGGGAACGGCTGATGAGGTACTGGGGGATCGGTACCGATAAACTCATCTTT
v_call: TRDV1; clone_size: many; j_call: TRDJ1; d_call: NA; cdr3_aa: CALGELKSFLKYWGDTDKLIF; cdr3_nt: TGTGCTCTTGGGGAACTGAAGAGCTTCCTAAAGTACTGGGGGGATACCGATAAACTCATCTTT
v_call: TRDV1; clone_size: many; j_call: TRDJ2; d_call: NA; cdr3_aa: CALGGRASSSIPAQLFF; cdr3_nt: TGTGCTCTTGGGGGAAGGGCCTCCTCCTCTATTCCAGCACAACTCTTCTTT
v_call: TRDV2; clone_size: many; j_call: TRDJ1; d_call: NA; cdr3_aa: CACDPLSTTDKLIF; cdr3_nt: TGTGCCTGTGACCCCCTTTCTACGACCGATAAACTCATCTTT
v_call: TRDV1; clone_size: many; j_call: TRDJ1; d_call: NA; cdr3_aa: CALGAWRAYRADKLIF; cdr3_nt: TGTGCTCTTGGGGCATGGAGGGCGTACAGGGCCGATAAACTCATCTTT
v_call: TRDV2; clone_size: NA; j_call: TRDJ1; d_call: TRDD3; cdr3_aa: CACEKVSLGDKDKLIF; cdr3_nt: TGTGCCTGTGAAAAAGTTTCGCTGGGGGATAAAGATAAACTCATCTTT
v_call: TRDV1; clone_size: medium-sized; j_call: TRDJ1; d_call: TRDD3; cdr3_aa: CALGERLGDSDKLIF; cdr3_nt: TGTGCTCTTGGGGAACGGTTGGGGGACTCCGATAAACTCATCTTT
v_call: TRDV1; clone_size: many; j_call: TRDJ1; d_call: TRDD3; cdr3_aa: CALGTPWGTYWGITSGLKLIF; cdr3_nt: TGTGCTCTTGGAACCCCTTGGGGCACCTACTGGGGGATAACGAGTGGCCTCAAACTCATCTTT
v_call: TRDV1; clone_size: many; j_call: TRDJ1; d_call: NA; cdr3_aa: CALGVLSYAAGGNPYTDKLIF; cdr3_nt: TGTGCTCTTGGGGTCCTTTCCTACGCCGCTGGGGGAAACCCTTACACCGATAAACTCATCTTT
v_call: TRDV2; clone_size: many; j_call: TRDJ1; d_call: TRDD3; cdr3_aa: CACDRLGANTDKLIF; cdr3_nt: TGTGCCTGTGACAGACTGGGGGCCAACACCGATAAACTCATCTTT
v_call: TRDV1; clone_size: many; j_call: TRDJ1; d_call: TRDD3; cdr3_aa: CALGFLPGAINRGIRREKLIF; cdr3_nt: TGTGCTCTTGGGTTCCTCCCGGGGGCCATAAATCGGGGGATACGCCGGGAAAAACTCATCTTT
v_call: TRDV1; clone_size: many; j_call: TRDJ2; d_call: TRDD3; cdr3_aa: CALGAFKPTLGDTPPLLTAQLFF; cdr3_nt: TGTGCTCTTGGGGCCTTCAAACCTACACTGGGGGATACCCCTCCCCTCCTAACAGCACAACTCTTCTTT
v_call: TRDV1; clone_size: many; j_call: TRDJ1; d_call: NA; cdr3_aa: CALGVPLNSYPGDPYTDKLIF; cdr3_nt: TGTGCTCTTGGGGTCCCCCTTAATTCCTACCCGGGGGATCCTTACACCGATAAACTCATCTTT
v_call: TRDV1; clone_size: medium-sized; j_call: TRDJ1; d_call: TRDD3; cdr3_aa: CALGESPTSSMYWGITPHTDKLIF; cdr3_nt: TGTGCTCTTGGGGAATCCCCAACCTCCTCGATGTACTGGGGGATCACCCCTCACACCGATAAACTCATCTTT
v_call: TRDV1; clone_size: many; j_call: TRDJ1; d_call: TRDD3; cdr3_aa: CALGEYNYWGIRADTDKLIF; cdr3_nt: TGTGCTCTTGGGGAGTACAATTACTGGGGGATACGGGCTGACACCGATAAACTCATCTTT
v_call: TRDV1; clone_size: many; j_call: TRDJ1; d_call: TRDD3; cdr3_aa: CALATDFLAFLTPVLGDTRLIF; cdr3_nt: TGTGCTCTTGCGACGGACTTCTTGGCCTTCCTTACCCCCGTACTGGGGGATACGCGACTCATCTTT
v_call: TRDV1; clone_size: many; j_call: TRDJ3; d_call: NA; cdr3_aa: CALGPQRLPGDSWDTRQMFF; cdr3_nt: TGTGCTCTTGGGCCTCAGAGGCTTCCTGGGGATTCCTGGGACACCCGACAGATGTTTTTC
v_call: TRDV2; clone_size: medium-sized; j_call: TRDJ1; d_call: TRDD3; cdr3_aa: CACDTLWGDTDKLIF; cdr3_nt: TGTGCCTGTGACACGCTATGGGGGGATACCGATAAACTCATCTTT
v_call: TRDV1; clone_size: many; j_call: TRDJ1; d_call: TRDD3; cdr3_aa: CALGEPTPEYWGITGTDKLIF; cdr3_nt: TGTGCTCTTGGGGAACCTACGCCTGAGTACTGGGGGATTACTGGCACCGATAAACTCATCTTT
v_call: TRDV1; clone_size: many; j_call: TRDJ1; d_call: TRDD3; cdr3_aa: CALGELRRFPFYWGPDKLIF; cdr3_nt: TGTGCTCTTGGGGAACTTCGGAGGTTCCCCTTCTACTGGGGGCCCGATAAACTCATCTTT
v_call: TRDV1; clone_size: many; j_call: TRDJ1; d_call: NA; cdr3_aa: CALGESRSSTADKLIF; cdr3_nt: TGCGCTCTTGGGGAAAGCAGGTCTTCCACGGCCGATAAACTCATCTTT
v_call: TRDV2; clone_size: many; j_call: TRDJ1; d_call: TRDD3; cdr3_aa: CACDTVLKASGGTVKLIF; cdr3_nt: TGTGCCTGTGACACCGTCCTCAAAGCCTCTGGGGGAACGGTTAAACTCATCTTT
v_call: TRDV1; clone_size: many; j_call: TRDJ1; d_call: NA; cdr3_aa: CALGELSKPPPTTFADKLIF; cdr3_nt: TGTGCTCTTGGGGAACTGTCTAAGCCGCCCCCGACGACCTTTGCCGATAAACTCATCTTT
v_call: TRDV1; clone_size: many; j_call: TRDJ1; d_call: NA; cdr3_aa: CALSVVAGVFVDKLIF; cdr3_nt: TGTGCTCTTTCGGTGGTGGCTGGGGTTTTTGTCGATAAACTCATCTTT
v_call: TRDV2; clone_size: many; j_call: TRDJ3; d_call: TRDD3; cdr3_aa: CACDTGGYQSWDTRQMFF; cdr3_nt: TGTGCCTGTGACACTGGGGGATACCAGTCCTGGGACACCCGACAGATGTTTTTC
v_call: TRDV1; clone_size: many; j_call: TRDJ1; d_call: TRDD3; cdr3_aa: CALGELERPVLGDTLGGTDKLIF; cdr3_nt: TGTGCTCTTGGGGAACTCGAAAGGCCAGTACTGGGGGATACGCTCGGGGGCACCGATAAACTCATCTTT
v_call: TRDV1; clone_size: many; j_call: TRDJ3; d_call: TRDD2; cdr3_aa: CALGGALAFLYQHRVDSWDTRQMFF; cdr3_nt: TGTGCTCTTGGGGGAGCGCTCGCCTTCCTATACCAGCACCGGGTCGACTCCTGGGACACCCGACAGATGTTTTTC
v_call: TRDV2; clone_size: medium-sized; j_call: TRDJ1; d_call: TRDD3; cdr3_aa: CACDTILGDPRYTDKLIF; cdr3_nt: TGTGCCTGTGACACCATCCTGGGGGACCCCCGGTACACCGATAAACTCATCTTT
v_call: TRDV1; clone_size: many; j_call: TRDJ1; d_call: TRDD3; cdr3_aa: CALGFRLHYWGINTDKLIF; cdr3_nt: TGTGCTCTTGGGTTTCGACTTCACTACTGGGGGATCAACACCGATAAACTCATCTTT
v_call: TRAV38-2/DV8; clone_size: medium-sized; j_call: TRDJ2; d_call: TRDD2; cdr3_aa: CAYRGLPTVWGQTAQLFF; cdr3_nt: TGTGCTTATAGGGGCCTTCCTACCGTCTGGGGACAGACAGCACAACTCTTCTTT
v_call: TRDV1; clone_size: many; j_call: TRDJ1; d_call: TRDD3; cdr3_aa: CALGEIGLPWGIRKLIF; cdr3_nt: TGTGCTCTTGGGGAAATAGGGCTGCCCTGGGGGATACGTAAACTCATCTTT
v_call: TRDV1; clone_size: many; j_call: TRDJ1; d_call: TRDD3; cdr3_aa: CALGEPSYLTGGCYTDKLIF; cdr3_nt: TGTGCTCTTGGGGAACCTTCTTACCTTACTGGGGGATGTTACACCGATAAACTCATCTTT
v_call: TRDV2; clone_size: medium-sized; j_call: TRDJ1; d_call: TRDD2; cdr3_aa: CACDTVSYAEGRPSYTDKLIF; cdr3_nt: TGTGCCTGTGACACAGTTTCCTACGCTGAAGGGCGGCCCTCATACACCGATAAACTCATCTTT
v_call: TRDV1; clone_size: medium-sized; j_call: TRDJ1; d_call: NA; cdr3_aa: CALGEIKGYHRGPYTDKLIF; cdr3_nt: TGTGCTCTTGGGGAAATTAAAGGATACCACAGGGGACCCTACACCGATAAACTCATCTTT
v_call: TRDV2; clone_size: medium-sized; j_call: TRDJ3; d_call: NA; cdr3_aa: CACDTLLGPWDTRQMFF; cdr3_nt: TGTGCCTGTGACACCCTACTAGGGCCCTGGGACACCCGACAGATGTTTTTC
v_call: TRDV1; clone_size: medium-sized; j_call: TRDJ1; d_call: TRDD3; cdr3_aa: CALGDTDDKLIF; cdr3_nt: TGTGCTCTGGGGGATACGGACGATAAACTCATCTTT
v_call: TRDV1; clone_size: many; j_call: TRDJ1; d_call: NA; cdr3_aa: CALGELGGPLRYTDKLIF; cdr3_nt: TGTGCTCTTGGGGAACTAGGGGGGCCCCTCCGGTACACCGATAAACTCATCTTT
v_call: TRDV1; clone_size: many; j_call: TRDJ1; d_call: TRDD3; cdr3_aa: CALALIGATRTGGVPTKRLIF; cdr3_nt: TGTGCTCTTGCCTTAATAGGGGCTACCCGTACTGGGGGAGTACCCACAAAACGGCTCATCTTT
v_call: TRDV2; clone_size: medium-sized; j_call: TRDJ1; d_call: TRDD3; cdr3_aa: CACDPKEEHWGNTDKLIF; cdr3_nt: TGTGCCTGTGACCCAAAGGAGGAGCACTGGGGTAACACCGATAAACTCATCTTT
v_call: TRDV2; clone_size: medium-sized; j_call: TRDJ1; d_call: TRDD3; cdr3_aa: CACDMLGDSRTDKLIF; cdr3_nt: TGTGCCTGTGACATGCTGGGGGATAGTAGGACCGATAAACTCATCTTT
v_call: TRDV1; clone_size: many; j_call: TRDJ1; d_call: NA; cdr3_aa: CALGERWESRQGYTDKLIF; cdr3_nt: TGTGCTCTTGGGGAAAGATGGGAGTCTCGACAGGGGTACACCGATAAACTCATCTTT
v_call: TRDV1; clone_size: medium-sized; j_call: TRDJ1; d_call: TRDD3; cdr3_aa: CALGELVGMYRHAPVLGDTTDKLIF; cdr3_nt: TGTGCTCTTGGGGAACTAGTAGGGATGTACCGACACGCCCCAGTACTGGGGGATACTACCGATAAACTCATCTTT
v_call: TRDV1; clone_size: many; j_call: TRDJ1; d_call: TRDD3; cdr3_aa: CALGSHPPPLGLGICEHTDKLIF; cdr3_nt: TGTGCTCTTGGGTCACATCCTCCCCCCCTGGGCTTGGGGATATGCGAACACACCGATAAACTCATCTTT
v_call: TRDV1; clone_size: many; j_call: TRDJ1; d_call: TRDD3; cdr3_aa: CALGAFRRDWGIPSTDKLTF; cdr3_nt: TGTGCTCTTGGGGCTTTCCGGCGGGACTGGGGGATTCCAAGCACCGATAAACTCACCTTT
v_call: TRDV1; clone_size: many; j_call: TRDJ1; d_call: NA; cdr3_aa: CALGEGHLRTRGITAYAPDKLIF; cdr3_nt: TGTGCTCTTGGGGAGGGCCATCTACGCACCCGAGGGATCACCGCGTACGCTCCCGATAAACTCATCTTT